This T cell receptor (beta chain) was profiled in a study of tumor-infiltrating lymphocytes in primary liver carcinoma. Study-wide background: Surgical resection served as treatment for the primary liver carcinoma of these patients. Maximum tumor diameters ranged from roughly 4.2 to 10 cm, stage T1-T3 N0M0.

This clonotype was counted a few times. CDR3 length: 15 residues. Trimming took off 0 bases at V and 10 bases at J, with 18 bases between the two ends. Germline V gene sequence: CDR1 SEHNR, CDR2 FQNEAQ (reference sequence). In addition to blood RNA drawn from unsorted whole blood, germline DNA was extracted. The patients lived with chronic HBV infection and had not yet received any treatment. Collection of about 4 milliliters of peripheral blood took place before surgery. Total RNA amounting to around 540 ng was the source from which TCR beta cDNA was made with a constant-region primer. Slightly modified ARM-PCR, run as three nested multiplex PCR rounds, produced the TCR beta libraries. Both of the initial two PCR rounds ran for 10 cycles and employed TRBV1-TRBV30 forward primers alongside a C-beta reverse primer. TCRdb reanalysed the multiplex PCR reads using MiXCR and keeps one entry per CDR3 protein. The sample lists hundreds of thousands of distinct CDR3 sequences, 45% to 70% occurring once.

The TCR comes from a woman aged 30 to 39 with primary liver carcinoma and hepatitis B virus infection. Material for sequencing was peripheral blood. This rearrangement joins TRBV7-9 to TRBJ1-1; D is unclear. CDR3 sequence: CASSLALDGASLAFF. Written as DNA, the CDR3 is TGTGCCAGCAGCTTAGCGCTAGACGGTGCGTCGTTAGCTTTCTTT.